A single sample gave rise to the 19 T cell receptor beta chains below, sequenced in a study of blood T cell repertoires in COVID-19. Assay used: immunoSEQ multiplex PCR; TCRdb lists only in-frame clones, some missing. The profile shows some 30,000 clones, roughly 89% of them singletons. The sample consisted of peripheral blood. All receptors derive from a man aged 70 or older with active COVID-19.

The J gene is TRBJ1-1, the V gene TRBV3-1 (or the pseudogene TRBV3-2); 7 bases agree with TRBD1. The trim removed 4 bases at V and 2 bases at J, leaving 7 bases unmatched. Per germline, CDR1 LGHDT and CDR2 YNNKEL (reference sequence). The CDR3 extends over 15 amino acids. The CDR3 protein is CASSPRGQINTEAFF. The CDR3 bases are TGTGCCAGCAGCCCCCGGGGACAGATAAACACTGAAGCTTTCTTT.

This chain connects TRBV28 to TRBJ1-5, with 7 positions matching TRBD1. This CDR3 is built from 17 residues. Germline assignment: CDR1 MDHEN and CDR2 SYDVKM. Trimming at V came to 5 bases and at J to 4 bases, leaving 14 bases not matched to a gene. The CDR3 is CASSRQGSYSRNQPQHF. The DNA of the CDR3 is TGTGCCAGCAGTCGACAGGGTTCTTATTCGCGAAATCAGCCCCAGCATTTT.

This clone was counted a single time. The chain employs TRBV5-1 and TRBJ2-7, with a possible D match to TRBD1 (6 bases). The V gene's germline CDR1 is SGHRS and CDR2 YFSETQ. The length of the CDR3 is 14 residues. V lost 7 bases, J lost 5 bases, and 19 bases lay in between. The CDR3 reads CASCPGTLFDEQYF. The CDR3 nucleotides read TGCGCCAGCTGTCCCGGGACATTGTTTGACGAGCAGTACTTC.

The V gene is TRBV6-5, the J gene TRBJ2-7; tentative D call: TRBD1 (5 bases). Between the trimmed V and J ends, which lost 6 bases and 8 bases, there was a span of 11 bases. The germline gives CDR1 MNHEY, CDR2 SVGAGI. CDR3 size: 11 residues. The CDR3 DNA follows: TGTGCCAGCAGATTAGGGGTCCAGCAGTACTTC. Its translation is CASRLGVQQYF.

The rearrangement uses TRBV21-1 and TRBJ1-2; TRBD1, the D gene given by the table, was not confirmed from the DNA. TRBV21-1 is reported as a pseudogene. The CDR3 spans 17 residues. CDR3 residues: CASTPEPGQRANYGYTF. CDR3 sequence (DNA): TGTGCCAGCACCCCAGAACCGGGACAGAGAGCTAACTATGGCTACACCTTC.

The gene calls are TRBV10-2 and TRBJ2-5; 8 bases map to TRBD2. This CDR3 region has 13 residues. The germline V gene has CDR1 WSHSY and CDR2 SAAADI. Trimming removed 6 bases from V and 3 bases from J; junction bases left unmatched: 3. As DNA, the CDR3 is TGCGCCAGCAGGTTAGCGGGAAAAGAGACCCAGTACTTC. The encoded protein is CASRLAGKETQYF.

The rearrangement links TRBV11-2 to TRBJ1-1, with 8 bases that match TRBD1. This CDR3 region has 14 residues. With V trimmed by 3 bases and J by 5 bases, 5 bases remained unmatched. Germline CDR1 SGHAT, CDR2 FQNNGV. The CDR3 bases are TGTGCCAGCAGCTTTGACAGGGGAGGGACTGAAGCTTTCTTT. Encoded protein: CASSFDRGGTEAFF.

J is TRBJ1-1 and V is TRBV19; D is perhaps TRBD1 (5 bases). Trimming cost V 3 bases and J 9 bases, with 20 bases left between them. Looked up from germline, CDR1 is LNHDA and CDR2 is SQIVND (reference sequence). The CDR3 is made up of 15 amino acids. The CDR3 spells CASSIGGGSLMKAFF. CDR3 nucleotides: TGTGCCAGTAGTATTGGGGGGGGAAGTTTGATGAAAGCTTTCTTT.

A single count supports this clone. This sequence joins TRBV27 and TRBJ1-6, with D unresolved. Germline V gives CDR1 MNHEY, CDR2 SMNVEV (reference sequence). The CDR3 loop spans 14 amino acids. V was cut by 2 bases and J by 4 bases, with 6 bases left in between. This CDR3 reads CASSLTGYNSPLHF. The CDR3 nucleotides are TGTGCCAGCAGTTTAACGGGTTATAATTCACCCCTCCACTTT.

CDR3 region: CASRFGGMSTDTQYF. CDR3 nucleotide sequence: TGCGCCAGCCGGTTTGGGGGGATGAGCACAGATACGCAGTATTTT. The chain recombines TRBV5-1 with TRBJ2-3, with a tentative D call TRBD2 (6 bases). The CDR3 length is 15 residues. The germline gives CDR1 SGHRS, CDR2 YFSETQ. V lost 7 bases to trimming and J lost 0 bases, with 15 bases between them.

This chain joins TRBV7-2 and TRBJ1-4; 10 bases fit TRBD1. This CDR3 contains 15 residues. The germline V gene has CDR1 SGHTA and CDR2 FQGNSA. V lost 2 bases to trimming and J lost 6 bases; unmatched junction nucleotides: 3. In DNA form, the CDR3 reads TGTGCCAGCAGCTTATGGGGGACAGGGGATGAAAAACTGTTTTTT. The encoded protein is CASSLWGTGDEKLFF.

The chain uses TRBV9 and TRBJ1-1; D is perhaps TRBD1 (6 bases). Germline CDR1 and CDR2: SGDLS and YYNGEE. The CDR3 runs 14 residues. The ends were cut back, 0 bases at V and 5 bases at J, with 11 bases in the middle. CDR3 sequence (DNA): TGTGCCAGCAGCGTAGGGACAGTTTTTACTGAAGCTTTCTTT. Its protein is CASSVGTVFTEAFF.

The CDR3 sequence: CASRSGTSVSSYNEQFF. The CDR3 DNA reads TGTGCCAGCAGGTCCGGGACTAGCGTAAGCTCCTACAATGAGCAGTTCTTC. This chain links TRBV5-6 with TRBJ2-1; 10 bases match TRBD2. CDR3 length: 17 residues. Germline lookup yields CDR1 SGHDT and CDR2 YYEEEE. The V gene end was trimmed by 5 bases and the J gene end by 0 bases; junction bases not matched to a gene: 8.

The chain combines TRBV5-6 with TRBJ1-1; the D gene is possibly TRBD1 (5 bases). V lost 4 bases, J lost 0 bases, and 16 bases lay in between. There are 16 residues in the CDR3. The V gene's germline CDR1 is SGHDT and CDR2 YYEEEE. The CDR3 sequence is CASSQVDSFMNTEAFF. DNA for the CDR3: TGTGCCAGCAGCCAAGTCGACAGCTTCATGAACACTGAAGCTTTCTTT.

This sequence joins TRBV4-1 and TRBJ2-1; 8 positions match TRBD2. The CDR3 sequence is 17 residues long. J gave up 5 bases and V 0 bases, and 9 bases lay outside the gene matches. Germline values: CDR1 MGHRA, CDR2 YSYEKL. The CDR3 DNA is TGCGCCAGCAGCCAAGAAGAGATAGCGGGATTCCACAATGAGCAGTTCTTC. It encodes CASSQEEIAGFHNEQFF.

This chain links TRBV5-4 with TRBJ2-2; 8 bases match TRBD2. Germline-derived CDR1 and CDR2 are SGHNT and YYREEE (reference sequence). The CDR3 covers 16 residues. The junction had 3 bases not matched to a gene; V was cut back by 0 bases and J by 2 bases. CDR3 protein: CASSLAGGENTGELFF. Here the CDR3 DNA reads TGTGCCAGCAGCTTGGCCGGGGGGGAAAACACCGGGGAGCTGTTTTTT.

The chain employs TRBV6-4 and TRBJ2-5; 12 bases fit TRBD2. Germline loops: CDR1 MRHNA, CDR2 SNTAGT. This CDR3 is 13 amino acids long. CDR3 DNA sequence: TGTGCTCGGGGACTAGCGGGCCGGGAGACCCAGTACTTC. Translated: CARGLAGRETQYF.

The chain is built from TRBV5-1 and TRBJ2-2; tentative D call: TRBD2 (7 bases). V shed 2 bases and J shed 0 bases, with 8 bases lying between them. Per the germline V gene, CDR1 is SGHRS and CDR2 is YFSETQ. There are 15 residues in the CDR3. The CDR3 DNA reads as TGCGCCAGCAGCTTAGGGGGGGCGAACACCGGGGAGCTGTTTTTT. It is translated as CASSLGGANTGELFF.

CDR3 residues: CASSEGVGAPQHF. CDR3 bases: TGCGCCAGCAGTGAAGGGGTTGGTGCGCCCCAGCATTTT. The chain links TRBV10-2 to TRBJ1-5, with a weak D call TRBD1 (5 bases). The germline V gene has CDR1 WSHSY and CDR2 SAAADI. Trimming cost V 3 bases and J 9 bases, with 12 bases left between them. The CDR3 loop spans 13 amino acids.